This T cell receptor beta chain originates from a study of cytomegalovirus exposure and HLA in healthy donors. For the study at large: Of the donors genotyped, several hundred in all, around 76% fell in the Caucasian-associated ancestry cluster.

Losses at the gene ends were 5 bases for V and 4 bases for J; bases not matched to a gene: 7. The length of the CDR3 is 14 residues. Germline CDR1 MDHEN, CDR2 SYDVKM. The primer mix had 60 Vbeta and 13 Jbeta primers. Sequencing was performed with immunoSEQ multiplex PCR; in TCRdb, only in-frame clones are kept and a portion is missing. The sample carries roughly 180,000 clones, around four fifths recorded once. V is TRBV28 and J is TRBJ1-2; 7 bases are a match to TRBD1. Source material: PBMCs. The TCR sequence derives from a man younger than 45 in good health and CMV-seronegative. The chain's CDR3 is CASSEGGPFYGYTF. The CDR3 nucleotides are TGTGCCAGCAGTGAAGGGGGCCCTTTCTATGGCTACACCTTC.